These T cell receptor beta chains were read from a single sample in a study of OX40 agonist ivuxolimab in advanced cancers. Produced via immunoSEQ multiplex PCR; TCRdb's table is partial and in-frame only. There are tens of thousands of clones in the sample; roughly 81% occur only once, and approximately 5% lies in the top ten. The sample consisted of CD4+ or CD8+ T cells sorted from blood, taken in a trial of the OX40 agonist ivuxolimab. The receptor source for this set is an adult with an advanced solid tumor such as melanoma, head and neck, liver or kidney cancer. Each CDR3 is given without its conserved first and last residue.

v_call	j_call	cdr3_aa
TRBV18	TRBJ1-5	ASSPDIYGDNQPQH
TRBV19	TRBJ1-1	ASRQGENEAF
TRBV5-5	TRBJ2-4	ASSPGGGDIQY
TRBV29-1	TRBJ2-5	SAVITIRETQY
TRBV7-9	TRBJ2-3	ASSPGGGGPQDTQY
TRBV27	TRBJ1-1	ASSGYTLNTEAF
TRBV4-3	TRBJ2-5	ASSQDIGRTSATQY
TRBV27	TRBJ1-2	ASSLKGQGWGYGYT
TRBV7-2	TRBJ2-2	ASSLTIGDAGELF
TRBV25-1	TRBJ2-1	ASSNRLAANEQF
TRBV7-6	TRBJ2-3	ASSPNTATDTQY
TRBV2	TRBJ2-5	ASSDSQAEETQY
TRBV7-9	TRBJ2-1	ASSYELPEQF
TRBV5-1	TRBJ1-6	ASSLTGAGGYNSPLH
TRBV18	TRBJ1-1	ASSPPGLRKNTEAF
TRBV10-3	TRBJ2-1	AISEGLAGRNEQF
TRBV10-3	TRBJ1-1	AISESRQGTEAF
TRBV6-6	TRBJ1-4	ASSMRRAEKLF